These T cell receptor beta chains were read from a single sample in a study of blood T cell repertoires in COVID-19. Here immunoSEQ multiplex PCR was the method, and the copy in TCRdb shows in-frame clones only, minus some. The table includes 310,000 or so clones, 87% detected once. The sample was peripheral blood. Every receptor here comes from a man in his thirties or forties with COVID-19, enrolled during active disease. The CDR3 runs from the conserved cysteine through the conserved F or W. Fields, in order: D gene, J gene, V gene, clone size, CDR3 protein, CDR3 DNA. A D gene is named only where the DNA matches it firmly. Clone size is stated in some rows and not others, as once, few, many or a class when expanded.

TRBD1 | TRBJ1-6 | TRBV28 | few | CASSPGTVIPPLHF | TGTGCCAGCAGTCCCGGGACAGTAATTCCACCCCTCCACTTT
TRBD2 | TRBJ2-5 | TRBV28 | . | CASSFRTSGRRGKQETQYF | TGTGCCAGCAGTTTTAGGACTAGCGGGAGGAGGGGTAAGCAAGAGACCCAGTACTTC
TRBD1 | TRBJ1-1 | TRBV5-1 | . | CASSSTGGATFPEAFF | TGCGCCAGCAGCTCTACAGGGGGCGCGACTTTTCCTGAAGCTTTCTTT
TRBD2 | TRBJ2-5 | TRBV4-2 | . | CASSQGEGIPNQETQYF | TGTGCCAGCAGCCAAGGGGAGGGTATCCCAAACCAAGAGACCCAGTACTTC
. | TRBJ2-7 | TRBV27 | . | CASSYGSESNEQYF | TGTGCCAGCAGTTACGGGAGCGAATCGAACGAGCAGTACTTC
. | TRBJ2-7 | TRBV4-3 | . | CASSQELADYEQYF | TGCGCCAGCAGCCAAGAATTGGCGGATTACGAGCAGTACTTC
. | TRBJ2-7 | TRBV11-2 | . | CASSLGLEWEQYF | TGTGCCAGCAGCTTAGGTCTGGAGTGGGAGCAGTACTTC
TRBD2 | TRBJ2-3 | TRBV5-1 | . | CASSLVPSGASLGTDTQYF | TGCGCCAGCAGCTTGGTCCCTAGCGGGGCTTCATTGGGCACAGATACGCAGTATTTT
TRBD2 | TRBJ2-1 | TRBV7-2 | . | CASSRGRSGRGYNEQFF | TGTGCCAGCAGTCGAGGGAGGAGCGGGAGGGGGTACAATGAGCAGTTCTTC
. | TRBJ2-2 | TRBV18 | . | CASSPNAQVITGELFF | TGTGCCAGCTCACCGAACGCACAGGTTATCACCGGGGAGCTGTTTTTT
TRBD1 | TRBJ1-1 | TRBV27 | . | CASSLVGQMNTEAFF | TGTGCCAGCAGTTTAGTGGGACAGATGAACACTGAAGCTTTCTTT
. | TRBJ1-2 | TRBV2 | . | CASSAGVVGYGYTF | TGTGCCAGCAGTGCAGGGGTGGTGGGCTATGGCTACACCTTC
. | TRBJ2-3 | TRBV29-1 | . | CSVGGPPGRVTDTQYF | TGCAGCGTTGGGGGCCCACCCGGCCGCGTCACAGATACGCAGTATTTT
TRBD1 | TRBJ2-1 | TRBV4-3 | many | CASSPDRSSYNEQFF | TGCGCCAGCAGCCCGGACAGGAGCTCCTACAATGAGCAGTTCTTC
. | TRBJ2-5 | TRBV27 | . | CASSAGQTHQETQYF | TGTGCCAGCAGCGCGGGACAGACCCACCAAGAGACCCAGTACTTC
TRBD1 | TRBJ1-1 | TRBV3-1/TRBV3-2 | . | CASSLSLGQGALNTEAFF | TGTGCCAGCAGCCTTTCGCTAGGACAGGGAGCTCTGAACACTGAAGCTTTCTTT
. | TRBJ1-6 | TRBV18 | medium-sized | CASSPPGGGGSSPLHF | TGTGCCAGCTCACCACCCGGCGGGGGCGGGAGTTCACCCCTCCACTTT
TRBD1 | TRBJ1-5 | TRBV5-1 | . | CASSLTPQGVGNQPQHF | TGCGCCAGCAGCTTAACCCCACAGGGGGTGGGCAATCAGCCCCAGCATTTT
TRBD2 | TRBJ2-3 | TRBV7-2 | few | CASSLVLLAGGVSGTQYF | TGTGCCAGCAGCTTAGTCCTTTTAGCGGGAGGGGTTTCGGGTACGCAGTATTTT
TRBD1 | TRBJ1-2 | TRBV6-5 | . | CASSSTGGWSYGYTF | TGTGCCAGCAGCTCGACAGGGGGGTGGTCTTATGGCTACACCTTC
. | TRBJ2-7 | TRBV5-1 | . | CASSPASKAYEQYF | TGCGCCAGCAGCCCTGCTAGCAAGGCCTACGAGCAGTACTTC
TRBD1 | TRBJ1-2 | TRBV18 | . | CASSPTGQNYGYTF | TGTGCCAGCTCACCTACGGGACAGAACTATGGCTACACCTTC
. | TRBJ1-4 | TRBV24-1 | once | CATRSGGPDEKLFF | TGTGCCACCAGGTCGGGTGGTCCGGATGAAAAACTGTTTTTT
. | TRBJ1-5 | TRBV6-4 | . | CASSDGKGVSNQPQHF | TGTGCCAGCAGTGACGGAAAGGGGGTAAGCAATCAGCCCCAGCATTTT
TRBD1 | TRBJ2-4 | TRBV19 | . | CASGQGTKNIQYF | TGTGCCAGCGGACAGGGGACCAAAAACATTCAGTACTTC
. | TRBJ2-3 | TRBV4-3 | . | CASSQVAGPDTQYF | TGCGCCAGCAGCCAAGTGGCAGGGCCAGATACGCAGTATTTT
TRBD2 | TRBJ2-7 | TRBV6-5 | . | CASSYSGRVYEQYF | TGTGCCAGCAGCTACAGCGGGAGGGTCTACGAGCAGTACTTC
TRBD1 | TRBJ2-2 | TRBV6-6 | . | CASSNRGSTGELFF | TGTGCCAGCAGTAACAGGGGGAGCACCGGGGAGCTGTTTTTT
TRBD1 | TRBJ2-7 | TRBV5-1 | once | CASGAGTVIYEQYF | TGCGCCAGTGGGGCCGGGACAGTCATCTACGAGCAGTACTTC
. | TRBJ1-5 | TRBV30 | once | CAYQVGRDNQPQHF | TGTGCCTACCAGGTGGGCAGGGACAATCAGCCCCAGCATTTT
. | TRBJ2-7 | TRBV12-5 | . | CASGLGDSYEQYF | TGTGCTAGTGGTCTCGGGGACTCCTACGAGCAGTACTTC
. | TRBJ1-1 | TRBV24-1 | few | CAIHTGSTEAFF | TGTGCCATTCACACAGGGAGCACTGAAGCTTTCTTT
. | TRBJ2-2 | TRBV6-2/TRBV6-3 | . | CASSLQGHGELFF | TGTGCCAGCAGTTTACAGGGTCACGGGGAGCTGTTTTTT
. | TRBJ2-1 | TRBV7-3 | . | CASSFRLPEDEQFF | TGTGCCAGCAGCTTCCGCCTTCCGGAGGATGAGCAGTTCTTC
. | TRBJ1-2 | TRBV10-2 | . | CASSESGVLDGYTF | TGCGCCAGCAGTGAGAGTGGAGTGCTTGATGGCTACACCTTC
. | TRBJ2-3 | TRBV7-9 | . | CASRIEENTQYF | TGTGCCAGCAGGATAGAGGAAAATACGCAGTATTTT
TRBD2 | TRBJ2-1 | TRBV7-2 | . | CASSSSGLAANNEQFF | TGTGCCAGCAGCTCATCGGGACTAGCGGCTAACAATGAGCAGTTCTTC
. | TRBJ2-7 | TRBV29-1 | . | CSVGQGIYEQYF | TGCAGCGTTGGTCAGGGGATCTACGAGCAGTACTTC
. | TRBJ2-3 | TRBV27 | . | CASSSGGFLLDTQYF | TGTGCCAGCAGTTCAGGGGGGTTTCTGTTGGATACGCAGTATTTT
. | TRBJ2-2 | TRBV5-4 | few | CASSPTENTGELFF | TGTGCCAGCAGCCCCACAGAGAACACCGGGGAGCTGTTTTTT
TRBD1 | TRBJ1-1 | TRBV6-5 | . | CASSPTGDGTEAFF | TGTGCCAGCAGTCCCACAGGGGACGGCACTGAAGCTTTCTTT
TRBD1 | TRBJ2-7 | TRBV3-1/TRBV3-2 | once | CASRRTGKSNEQYF | TGTGCCAGCAGGCGGACAGGGAAATCCAACGAGCAGTACTTC
. | TRBJ1-2 | TRBV7-8 | . | CASSLDSSTYGYTF | TGTGCCAGCAGCTTAGATAGCAGTACCTACGGCTACACCTTC
. | TRBJ2-1 | TRBV5-4 | . | CASSPSTRRSGNEQFF | TGTGCCAGCAGCCCCTCAACTAGAAGATCCGGAAATGAGCAGTTCTTC
TRBD2 | TRBJ2-2 | TRBV27 | . | CASNRAGGPDTGELFF | TGTGCCAGCAACCGCGCGGGGGGGCCCGACACCGGGGAGCTGTTTTTT
. | TRBJ1-1 | TRBV2 | few | CASSEQGNTEAFF | TGTGCCAGCAGTGAACAGGGGAACACTGAAGCTTTCTTT
. | TRBJ2-7 | TRBV27 | . | CASSLSWQGPYEQYF | TGTGCCAGCAGTTTGAGTTGGCAGGGCCCCTACGAGCAGTACTTC
. | TRBJ1-2 | TRBV6-5 | . | CASSSGVGYTF | TGTGCCAGCAGTTCGGGAGTCGGCTACACCTTC
. | TRBJ2-1 | TRBV3-1/TRBV3-2 | . | CASSQGLTGAYNEQFF | TGTGCCAGCAGCCAAGGACTAACGGGAGCCTACAATGAGCAGTTCTTC
. | TRBJ2-7 | TRBV5-5 | . | CASSWGHYEQYF | TGTGCCAGCAGCTGGGGCCACTACGAGCAGTACTTC
TRBD1 | TRBJ2-1 | TRBV5-5 | once | CASSLTDRERGQFF | TGTGCCAGCAGCTTAACCGACAGGGAGCGTGGGCAGTTCTTC
. | TRBJ2-7 | TRBV6-1 | . | CASSEEYWTSMREQYF | TGTGCCAGCAGTGAAGAGTACTGGACAAGTATGCGTGAGCAGTACTTC
TRBD2 | TRBJ2-5 | TRBV4-3 | . | CASSQVPTGGQETQYF | TGCGCCAGCAGCCAAGTGCCGACGGGGGGCCAAGAGACCCAGTACTTC
TRBD1 | TRBJ1-1 | TRBV28 | . | CASSFRTGGAWGTEAFF | TGTGCCAGCAGTTTTCGGACAGGGGGCGCCTGGGGGACTGAAGCTTTCTTT
. | TRBJ1-1 | TRBV9 | . | CASSASSDMNTEAFF | TGTGCCAGCAGCGCCTCTTCCGACATGAACACTGAAGCTTTCTTT
TRBD1 | TRBJ2-5 | TRBV19 | . | CASSIRQGNGGTQYF | TGTGCCAGTAGTATAAGACAGGGTAACGGTGGGACCCAGTACTTC
TRBD1 | TRBJ1-3 | TRBV7-9 | . | CASSPGPGQGISGNTIYF | TGTGCCAGCAGCCCAGGGCCGGGACAGGGGATCTCTGGAAACACCATATATTTT
. | TRBJ2-6 | TRBV6-5 | . | CASGTWANVLTF | TGTGCCAGCGGCACATGGGCCAACGTCCTGACTTTC
TRBD2 | TRBJ2-1 | TRBV5-1 | . | CASSLSTGGPIDEQFF | TGCGCCAGCAGCTTGTCGACGGGGGGGCCTATCGATGAGCAGTTCTTC